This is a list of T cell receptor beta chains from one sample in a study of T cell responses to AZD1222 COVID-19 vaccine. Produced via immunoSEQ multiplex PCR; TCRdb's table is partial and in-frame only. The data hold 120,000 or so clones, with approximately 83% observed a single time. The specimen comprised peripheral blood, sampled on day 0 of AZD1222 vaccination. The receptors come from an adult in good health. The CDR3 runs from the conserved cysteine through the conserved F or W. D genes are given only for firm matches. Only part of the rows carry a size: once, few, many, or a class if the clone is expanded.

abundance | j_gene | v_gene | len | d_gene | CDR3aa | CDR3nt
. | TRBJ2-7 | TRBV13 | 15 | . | CASSSRGGVTYEQYF | TGTGCCAGCAGCTCCCGAGGGGGGGTTACCTACGAGCAGTACTTC
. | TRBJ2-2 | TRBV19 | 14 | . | CASSTAGVAGELFF | TGTGCCAGTAGTACCGCAGGGGTCGCCGGGGAGCTGTTTTTT
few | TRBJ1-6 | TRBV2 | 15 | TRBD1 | CASRYSTGEGSPLHF | TGTGCCAGCCGGTACTCAACAGGGGAAGGCTCACCCCTCCACTTT
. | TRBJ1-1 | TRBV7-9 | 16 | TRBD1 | CASSAPGQRGNTEAFF | TGTGCCAGCAGCGCGCCGGGACAGAGAGGGAACACTGAAGCTTTCTTT
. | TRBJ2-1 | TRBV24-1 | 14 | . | CATSDPRVYNEQFF | TGTGCCACCAGTGACCCAAGGGTCTACAATGAGCAGTTCTTC
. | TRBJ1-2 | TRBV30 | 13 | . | CAWSVRPSYGYTF | TGTGCCTGGAGTGTAAGGCCTTCCTATGGCTACACCTTC
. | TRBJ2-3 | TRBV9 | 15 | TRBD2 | CASSVSGGSTDTQYF | TGTGCCAGCAGCGTGAGCGGGGGTAGCACAGATACGCAGTATTTT
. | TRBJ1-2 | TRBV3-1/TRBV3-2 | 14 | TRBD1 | CASSRDRGNYGYTF | TGTGCCAGCAGCCGGGACAGGGGGAACTATGGCTACACCTTC
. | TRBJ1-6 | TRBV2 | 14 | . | CASREGSRYSPLHF | TGTGCCAGCAGGGAGGGTAGTCGTTATTCACCCCTCCACTTT
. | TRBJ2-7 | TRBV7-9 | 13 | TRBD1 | CATNRQGAYEQYF | TGTGCCACAAATCGACAGGGAGCCTACGAGCAGTACTTC
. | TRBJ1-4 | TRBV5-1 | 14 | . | CASSLAGGDEKLFF | TGCGCCAGCAGCTTGGCCGGAGGGGATGAAAAACTGTTTTTT
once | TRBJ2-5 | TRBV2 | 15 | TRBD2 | CASARGREGVKTQYF | TGTGCCAGCGCCCGTGGGCGGGAGGGTGTAAAGACCCAGTACTTC
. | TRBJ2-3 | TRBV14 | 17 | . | CASSLMLLGGSTDTQYF | TGTGCCAGCAGCTTAATGCTGCTGGGGGGAAGCACAGATACGCAGTATTTT
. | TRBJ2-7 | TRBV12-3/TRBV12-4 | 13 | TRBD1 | CASKPGQNYEQYF | TGTGCCAGCAAACCGGGACAGAACTACGAGCAGTACTTC
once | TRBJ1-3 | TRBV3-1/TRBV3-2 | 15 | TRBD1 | CASSQDRTGGNTIYF | TGTGCCAGCAGCCAAGACCGGACAGGGGGAAACACCATATATTTT
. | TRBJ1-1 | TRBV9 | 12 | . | CASSVTNTEAFF | TGTGCCAGCAGCGTGACAAACACTGAAGCTTTCTTT
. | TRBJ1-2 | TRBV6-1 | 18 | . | CASSARTGPFLAGYGYTF | TGTGCCAGCAGTGCGAGAACAGGGCCCTTCCTAGCAGGCTATGGCTACACCTTC
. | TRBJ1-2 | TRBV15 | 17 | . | CATSEPNDLTDFDGYTF | TGTGCCACCAGCGAACCCAACGACTTGACAGACTTTGATGGCTACACCTTC
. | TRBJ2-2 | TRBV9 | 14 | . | CASSVVGVRGELFF | TGTGCCAGCAGCGTAGTTGGGGTCAGGGGGGAGCTGTTTTTT
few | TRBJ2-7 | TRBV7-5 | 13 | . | CARSLVLAVEQYF | TGTGCCAGAAGCTTGGTACTAGCGGTTGAGCAGTACTTC
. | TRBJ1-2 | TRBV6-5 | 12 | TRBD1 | CARKGAENGYTF | TGTGCCAGAAAGGGGGCCGAGAATGGCTACACCTTC
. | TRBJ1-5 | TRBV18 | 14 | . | CASSSGGREQPQHF | TGTGCCAGCTCATCGGGGGGAAGGGAGCAGCCCCAGCATTTT
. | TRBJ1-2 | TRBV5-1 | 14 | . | CASSLGTNLYGYTF | TGCGCCAGCAGCTTAGGGACAAATCTCTATGGCTACACCTTC
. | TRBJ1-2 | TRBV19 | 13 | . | CASSMGNSRGYTF | TGTGCCAGTAGTATGGGGAACAGTCGTGGCTACACCTTC
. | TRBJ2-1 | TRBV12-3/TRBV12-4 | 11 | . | CASSFYNEQFF | TGTGCCAGCAGTTTTTACAATGAGCAGTTCTTC
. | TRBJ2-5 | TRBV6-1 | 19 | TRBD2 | CASSAASGGAEAYRETQYF | TGTGCCAGCAGTGCTGCTAGCGGGGGGGCCGAAGCGTATCGCGAGACCCAGTACTTC
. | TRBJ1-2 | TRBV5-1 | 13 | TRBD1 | CASSFGQGYGYTF | TGCGCCAGCAGCTTTGGACAGGGCTATGGCTACACCTTC
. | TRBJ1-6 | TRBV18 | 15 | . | CASSPEAGGGSPLHF | TGTGCCAGCTCACCGGAGGCAGGCGGCGGATCACCCCTCCACTTT
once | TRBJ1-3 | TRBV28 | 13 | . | CASSDRSGNTIYF | TGTGCCAGCAGTGACAGGTCCGGAAACACCATATATTTT
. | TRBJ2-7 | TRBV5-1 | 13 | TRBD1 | CASSLYRGGEQYF | TGCGCCAGCAGCTTGTACAGGGGCGGAGAGCAGTACTTC
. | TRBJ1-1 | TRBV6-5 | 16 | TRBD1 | CASSSDRGAVVAEAFF | TGTGCCAGCAGTTCAGACAGGGGGGCAGTGGTCGCTGAAGCTTTCTTT
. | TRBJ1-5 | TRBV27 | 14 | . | CASRLMDSNQPQHF | TGTGCCAGCAGATTAATGGATAGCAATCAGCCCCAGCATTTT
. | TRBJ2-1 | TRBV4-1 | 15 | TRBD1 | CASRGEGASYNEQFF | TGCGCCAGCAGGGGAGAGGGGGCCTCCTACAATGAGCAGTTCTTC
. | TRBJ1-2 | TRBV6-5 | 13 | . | CASSSGGQYGYTF | TGTGCCAGCAGTTCCGGCGGACAGTATGGCTACACCTTC
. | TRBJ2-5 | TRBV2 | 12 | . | CASSATRETQYF | TGTGCCAGCAGTGCTACCAGGGAGACCCAGTACTTC
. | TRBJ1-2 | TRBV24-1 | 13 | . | CATSVRANYGYTF | TGTGCCACCAGTGTCAGAGCTAACTATGGCTACACCTTC
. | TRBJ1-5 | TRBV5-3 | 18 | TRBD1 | CARSWGPERGRRDQPQHF | TGTGCCAGAAGCTGGGGGCCTGAAAGGGGGCGAAGGGATCAGCCCCAGCATTTT
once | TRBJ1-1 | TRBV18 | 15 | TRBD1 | CASSPTGGKDTEAFF | TGTGCCAGCTCTCCGACAGGGGGGAAGGACACTGAAGCTTTCTTT
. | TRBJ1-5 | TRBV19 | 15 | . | CASSIAGILNQPQHF | TGTGCCAGTAGTATAGCGGGCATTCTGAATCAGCCCCAGCATTTT